Following are 18 T cell receptor beta chains from one sample sequenced in a study of graft-versus-host responses after intestinal transplantation. What these receptors recognize is not known. TCRdb's copy holds only in-frame clones and misses some; the assay was immunoSEQ multiplex PCR. The table has roughly 96,000 clones, more than 85% seen once. The sequencing here drew on unstimulated CD8+ T cells sorted from spleen or lymph node cells, taken before intestinal transplant. The receptors shown here come from a human donor who received an intestinal transplant.

This chain connects TRBV7-9 to TRBJ2-2, with TRBD1 as a possible D gene (5 bases). V lost 3 bases and J lost 6, with 5 bases in between. The CDR3 totals 12 residues. Per the germline V gene, CDR1 is SEHNR and CDR2 is FQNEAQ (reference sequence). The CDR3, as DNA: TGTGCCAGCAGCTTGGGGCCCGGGGAGCTGTTTTTT. It yields the protein CASSLGPGELFF.

The rearrangement joins TRBV7-9 to TRBJ2-5; unclear D gene. Germline V gene data show CDR1 as SEHNR and CDR2 as FQNEAQ (reference sequence). This CDR3 comprises 15 residues. Between the trimmed V and J ends, which lost 4 bases and 3 bases, there was a span of 15 bases. The CDR3 sequence: CASSSFSPQEETQYF. The CDR3 DNA sequence: TGTGCCAGCAGCTCCTTTTCCCCACAAGAAGAGACCCAGTACTTC.

The chain is built from TRBV29-1 and TRBJ1-2, with a possible D match to TRBD1 (6 bases). Trimming shortened V by 1 base and J by 4 bases, and 13 bases separated the two germline ends. CDR1 SQVTM and CDR2 ANQGSEA come from the germline V gene. This CDR3 is 14 amino acids long. The CDR3 protein is CSVEGDMGGYGYTF. CDR3 sequence (DNA): TGCAGCGTTGAAGGGGACATGGGTGGCTATGGCTACACCTTC.

This chain uses TRBV2 with TRBJ1-1, with D tentatively TRBD1 (6 bases). This CDR3 comprises 17 residues. The germline V and J ends were trimmed by 8 bases and 5 bases, with 27 bases remaining between them. Germline CDR1 SNHLY, CDR2 FYNNEI. The DNA for the CDR3 is TGTGCCAGCTCCCTCAAAGGGGAGGGGGGGGGCTATACTGAAGCTTTCTTT. Its translation is CASSLKGEGGGYTEAFF.

The rearrangement uses TRBV19 and TRBJ2-1; maybe TRBD1 (5 bases). Germline V CDR1 and CDR2: LNHDA, SQIVND (reference sequence). The V gene lost 1 base and the J gene lost 4 bases, with 8 bases spanning the gap. The CDR3 is 14 amino acids. Here the CDR3 reads CASSIADIYNEQFF. The CDR3 DNA is TGTGCCAGTAGTATAGCGGACATTTACAATGAGCAGTTCTTC.

The rearrangement joins TRBV7-9 to TRBJ2-1; D is unresolved. Deletions cut 1 base from V and 7 bases from J, with 11 bases between. This CDR3 region has 14 residues. Germline V gene data show CDR1 as SEHNR and CDR2 as FQNEAQ (reference sequence). CDR3 in DNA: TGTGCCAGCAGCTTAGGTACTCCTCTGAATGAGCAGTTCTTC. It yields the protein CASSLGTPLNEQFF.

The chain combines TRBV4-1 with TRBJ1-5; no firm D call. Per germline, CDR1 MGHRA and CDR2 YSYEKL. This CDR3 has 15 amino acids. The germline V and J ends were trimmed by 0 bases and 6 bases, with 12 bases remaining between them. CDR3 region: CASSQDHGSGQPQHF. CDR3 DNA sequence: TGCGCCAGCAGCCAAGATCATGGGTCGGGTCAGCCCCAGCATTTT.

The V gene is TRBV2, the J gene TRBJ2-2, with D possibly being TRBD2 (6 bases). The V and J ends lost 6 bases and 0 bases respectively, with 20 bases between them. The CDR3 runs to 18 residues. Germline values: CDR1 SNHLY, CDR2 FYNNEI. The CDR3 loop is CASRGEDTTRSNTGELFF. CDR3 in DNA: TGTGCCAGCAGGGGGGAGGACACTACCAGATCGAACACCGGGGAGCTGTTTTTT. The whole variable domain, remainder taken from reference TRBV2 and TRBJ2-2, is EPEVTQTPSHQVTQMGQEVILRCVPISNHLYFYWYRQILGQKVEFLVSFYNNEISEKSEIFDDQFSVERPDGSNFTLKIRSTKLEDSAMYFCASRGEDTTRSNTGELFFGEGSRLTVL.

With respect to this clone: Lacking the conserved final phenylalanine or tryptophan, this CDR3 likely reflects a read error. The chain carries TRBV4-3 and TRBJ2-3; 11 bases are a match to TRBD2. The CDR3 totals 17 residues. Per germline, CDR1 LGHNA and CDR2 YSLEER. Unmatched junction bases numbered 2, after V lost 0 bases and J lost 0 bases. CDR3 protein: CASSQDRTSGSTDTQYL. CDR3 DNA sequence: TGCGCCAGCAGCCAAGACAGGACTAGCGGGAGCACAGATACGCAGTATCTT.

A note on this clone: Distinct nucleotide sequences in the sample also encode this CDR3. This chain joins TRBV19 and TRBJ1-1; D ambiguous. V was trimmed by 1 base and J by 1 base, leaving 4 bases between them. Germline CDR1 LNHDA, CDR2 SQIVND (reference sequence). The CDR3 is made up of 13 amino acids. The CDR3 sequence is CASSIGENTEAFF. CDR3 DNA sequence: TGTGCCAGTAGTATAGGAGAGAACACTGAAGCTTTCTTT.

The V gene is TRBV5-1, the J gene TRBJ2-2; the match to TRBD1 covers 7 bases. The CDR3 consists of 15 residues. Germline CDR1 and CDR2: SGHRS and YFSETQ. The J segment lost 4 bases and the V segment lost 4 bases, leaving 7 bases of the junction unmatched. The CDR3 DNA reads TGCGCCAGCAGCCCGTACGACAGGGTCACCGGGGAGCTGTTTTTT. Protein: CASSPYDRVTGELFF.

The rearrangement uses TRBV7-9 and TRBJ2-7, with 9 bases aligning to TRBD1. CDR1 is SEHNR and CDR2 is FQNEAQ in the germline V gene (reference sequence). The CDR3 has 15 amino acids. V was pared by 5 bases and J by 4 bases, with 9 bases of the junction left unmatched. In DNA form, the CDR3 reads TGTGCCAGCAGCCCCCGGACAGGGGCGGGATACGAGCAGTACTTC. Amino acids: CASSPRTGAGYEQYF.

The chain couples TRBV6-6 to TRBJ2-7; TRBD1 is a possible D gene (6 bases). The germline CDR1 and CDR2 sequences are MNHNY and SVGAGI (reference sequence). V shed 6 bases and J shed 0 bases, with 18 bases lying between them. This CDR3 contains 16 residues. This chain's CDR3 is CASSPYGQTISYEQYF. The CDR3 coding sequence is TGTGCCAGCAGCCCTTATGGACAGACTATCTCCTACGAGCAGTACTTC.

The gene calls are TRBV4-3 and TRBJ2-7, with a tentative D call TRBD1 (6 bases). The CDR3 extends over 15 amino acids. V was shortened by 1 base and J by 2 bases, with 12 bases between the two germline ends. Per the germline V gene, CDR1 is LGHNA and CDR2 is YSLEER. The CDR3 reads CASSQVLGGPYEQYF. DNA of the CDR3: TGCGCCAGCAGCCAAGTCCTAGGGGGACCCTACGAGCAGTACTTC.

The genes are TRBV4-3 and TRBJ2-3, with D tentatively TRBD1 (5 bases). This CDR3 is 15 amino acids long. V shed 0 bases and J shed 5 bases, with 12 bases lying between them. The germline CDR1 and CDR2 sequences are LGHNA and YSLEER. In DNA form, the CDR3 reads TGCGCCAGCAGCCAAGACAGGGTCCCGGTAGATACGCAGTATTTT. Protein: CASSQDRVPVDTQYF.

The chain couples TRBV6-5 to TRBJ2-3; TRBD1 agrees at 10 bases. The germline gives CDR1 MNHEY, CDR2 SVGAGI. This CDR3 is 14 amino acids long. Trimming removed 6 bases from V and 4 bases from J; junction bases left unmatched: 4. The CDR3 coding sequence is TGTGCCAGCAGAGGGACAGGGGTAGCAGATACGCAGTATTTT. This codes for CASRGTGVADTQYF.

Here the CDR3 reads CASSLILGGTDTQYF. CDR3 bases: TGTGCCAGCAGCCTAATCCTAGGGGGAACAGATACGCAGTATTTT. The J gene is TRBJ2-3, the V gene TRBV7-8, with D possibly TRBD1 on 6 matching bases. V shed 5 bases and J shed 3 bases, with 15 bases lying between them. Germline CDR1 is SGHVS and CDR2 is FQNEAQ. CDR3 length: 15 amino acids.

V and J are TRBV6-5 and TRBJ1-2; tentative D call: TRBD1 (6 bases). This CDR3 comprises 13 residues. Trimming took off 10 bases at V and 4 bases at J, with 16 bases between the two ends. CDR1 MNHEY and CDR2 SVGAGI come from the germline V gene. The CDR3 coding sequence is TGTGCCACCCACCTCCAGGGGAGCTATGGCTACACCTTC. Translation gives CATHLQGSYGYTF.